The 10 T cell receptor beta chains below were found in one sample sequenced in a study of blood T cell repertoires in COVID-19. Assay used: immunoSEQ multiplex PCR; TCRdb lists only in-frame clones, some missing. The sample yields 200,000 to 300,000 clones, 88% seen once. Sequencing used PBMCs or T cells enriched from blood (not recorded which). These receptors were obtained from a woman in her thirties or forties with acute COVID-19.

This clone was observed a few times. CDR3 region: CATRPLQSGRESYNEQFF. For the CDR3, the DNA is TGTGCCACGCGCCCCCTACAAAGCGGGAGGGAGTCCTACAATGAGCAGTTCTTC. This chain uses TRBV15 with TRBJ2-1; 10 bases are shared with TRBD2. Germline CDR1 is LNHNV and CDR2 is YYDKDF (reference sequence). This CDR3 has 18 residues. After removal of 9 bases from V and 1 base from J, the junction contained 15 bases not matched to a gene.

In DNA form, the CDR3 reads TGTGCCAGCAGCGGACAGGACAGGGGCGGTGGCTACACCTTC. Translated: CASSGQDRGGGYTF. The rearrangement links TRBV9 to TRBJ1-2; 9 nucleotides agree with TRBD1. Germline V gene sequence: CDR1 SGDLS, CDR2 YYNGEE. The CDR3 runs 14 residues. V lost 3 bases to trimming and J lost 7 bases; unmatched junction nucleotides: 7.

This clone was found once. The gene calls are TRBV10-3 and TRBJ2-2, with 8 positions matching TRBD2. This CDR3 is built from 14 residues. The ends lost 5 bases at V and 3 bases at J; junction bases unmatched: 2. CDR1 and CDR2 (germline): ENHRY, SYGVKD. CDR3 amino acids: CAISFGRDTGELFF. CDR3 DNA: TGTGCCATCAGTTTCGGGAGGGACACCGGGGAGCTGTTTTTT.

V and J are TRBV6-2 or TRBV6-3 and TRBJ1-2; TRBD1 is a possible D gene (5 bases). Germline loops: CDR1 MNHEY, CDR2 SVGEGT. The V and J ends lost 5 bases and 8 bases respectively, with 15 bases between them. The CDR3 contains 13 residues. CDR3 sequence (DNA): TGTGCCAGCAGTGCGAGGGACTCTTCGGGCTACACCTTC. This translates into CASSARDSSGYTF.

This chain connects TRBV15 to TRBJ2-1; 8 bases align to TRBD2. The CDR3 consists of 16 residues. V shed 5 bases, J shed 4 bases, and the junction held 10 bases outside the gene matches. CDR1 and CDR2 (germline): LNHNV, YYDKDF (reference sequence). CDR3 sequence reads: CATSGETSASYNEQFF. The CDR3, as DNA: TGTGCCACCAGCGGGGAGACTAGCGCTTCTTACAATGAGCAGTTCTTC. The full variable domain, completed using reference TRBV15 and TRBJ2-1, is DAMVIQNPRYQVTQFGKPVTLSCSQTLNHNVMYWYQQKSSQAPKLLFHYYDKDFNNEADTPDNFQSRRPNTSFCFLDIRSPGLGDTAMYLCATSGETSASYNEQFFGPGTRLTVL.

The chain recombines TRBV18 with TRBJ2-7; 8 bases align to TRBD1. J gave up 5 bases and V 4 bases, and 10 bases lay outside the gene matches. Germline V lookup: CDR1 KGHSH, CDR2 LQKENI. CDR3 length: 15 residues. CDR3 in amino acids: CASSLGTGHQDEQYV. DNA of the CDR3: TGTGCCAGCTCACTCGGGACAGGCCATCAAGACGAGCAGTACGTC.

This rearrangement joins TRBV7-2 to TRBJ2-1, with 10 positions matching TRBD2. J was trimmed by 7 bases and V by 8 bases; bases with no gene match: 11. CDR1 is SGHTA and CDR2 is FQGNSA in the germline V gene. The length of the CDR3 is 15 residues. This CDR3 is CASCWRAGGSNEQFF. CDR3 nucleotide sequence: TGTGCCAGCTGCTGGAGAGCGGGAGGGAGTAATGAGCAGTTCTTC. Looking up the rest from reference TRBV7-2 and TRBJ2-1 gives the full variable domain: GAGVSQSPSNKVTEKGKDVELRCDPISGHTALYWYRQSLGQGLEFLIYFQGNSAPDKSGLPSDRFSAERTGGSVSTLTIQRTQQEDSAVYLCASCWRAGGSNEQFFGPGTRLTVL.

This chain joins TRBV11-3 and TRBJ2-2, with D possibly being TRBD2 (7 bases). Germline CDR1 SGHNT, CDR2 YENEEA. Trimming removed 3 bases at V and 5 bases at J, with 16 bases between. This CDR3 spans 16 amino acids. The CDR3 DNA sequence: TGTGCCAGCAGCTTTTTTTCGGGGGGCGAGACCGGGGAGCTGTTTTTT. Encoded protein: CASSFFSGGETGELFF. Full variable domain (rest looked up from reference TRBV11-3 and TRBJ2-2): EAGVVQSPRYKIIEKKQPVAFWCNPISGHNTLYWYLQNLGQGPELLIRYENEEAVDDSQLPKDRFSAERLKGVDSTLKIQPAELGDSAVYLCASSFFSGGETGELFFGEGSRLTVL.

V gene TRBV6-1 combines with J gene TRBJ1-2, with 12 positions matching TRBD1. The V and J ends lost 2 bases and 11 bases, in that order; junction bases with no gene match: 9. Germline values: CDR1 MNHNS, CDR2 SASEGT. The CDR3 spans 15 residues. The CDR3 protein is CASSEMGQGAFGYTF. The CDR3 region has the DNA TGTGCCAGCAGTGAAATGGGACAGGGGGCCTTTGGGTACACCTTC.

The chain carries TRBV11-3 and TRBJ1-1; the D is unclear. The germline V and J ends were trimmed by 1 base and 3 bases, with 9 bases remaining between them. The germline gives CDR1 SGHNT, CDR2 YENEEA. The CDR3 is made up of 14 amino acids. This chain's CDR3 is CASSLVLRDTEAFF. In nucleotides, the CDR3 is TGTGCCAGCAGCTTAGTTTTGAGGGACACTGAAGCTTTCTTT.